Listed below are T cell receptor beta chains from one sample, sequenced in a study of T cells after posttransplantation cyclophosphamide. The data were produced by immunoSEQ multiplex PCR, yet TCRdb's version contains in-frame clones alone and is incomplete. The data show tens of thousands of clones, none appearing only once, with about 2.9% held by the ten largest. Sequencing input: PBMCs. Source of these receptors: a woman in her fifties or sixties in good health, CMV-negative, and a related stem cell transplant donor. CDR3s include the opening cysteine and the closing phenylalanine or tryptophan. D genes are given only for firm matches. Clone size appears in some rows only: once, few, many, or a class for an expanded clone.

TRBV18	many	TRBD1	TRBJ1-2	CASSPTVQTGWGGYGYTF	TGTGCCAGCTCCCCAACCGTACAGACAGGGTGGGGCGGCTATGGCTACACCTTC
TRBV2	many	TRBD1	TRBJ1-5	CASRGETGGNQPQHF	TGTGCCAGCAGGGGGGAGACAGGGGGCAATCAGCCCCAGCATTTT
TRBV29-1	few	NA	TRBJ1-1	CSARLDLGTEAFF	TGCAGCGCACGATTAGACCTAGGCACTGAAGCTTTCTTT
TRBV6-1	many	NA	TRBJ1-6	CASSEAWLRQNSPLHF	TGTGCCAGCAGTGAAGCGTGGCTGCGACAAAATTCACCCCTCCACTTT
TRBV25-1	NA	TRBD1	TRBJ2-7	CASRNAMGQGNF	TGTGCCAGCAGAAACGCGATGGGACAGGGAAACTTC
TRBV7-2	many	TRBD1	TRBJ2-7	CASSSLGQGRNEQYF	TGTGCCAGCAGCTCCCTGGGACAGGGTAGGAACGAGCAGTACTTC
TRBV18	many	TRBD2	TRBJ2-1	CASSLAGGEYNEQFF	TGTGCCAGCTCACTAGCGGGAGGGGAATACAATGAGCAGTTCTTC
TRBV28	few	NA	TRBJ1-2	CASSLLGADYGYTF	TGTGCCAGCAGTTTATTGGGGGCAGACTATGGCTACACCTTC
TRBV7-9	many	NA	TRBJ1-1	CASSFQGNTEAFF	TGTGCCAGCAGCTTTCAAGGGAACACTGAAGCTTTCTTT
TRBV9	many	TRBD1	TRBJ2-1	CASSAWPGQGNEQFF	TGTGCCAGCAGCGCCTGGCCGGGACAGGGTAATGAGCAGTTCTTC
TRBV28	many	NA	TRBJ2-7	CASREARGEQYF	TGTGCCAGCAGAGAGGCCCGGGGCGAGCAGTACTTC
TRBV5-1	few	TRBD2	TRBJ2-3	CASSLTSGLGDSTDTQYF	TGCGCCAGCAGCTTGACTAGCGGGCTAGGGGATAGCACAGATACGCAGTATTTT
TRBV7-8	few	TRBD1	TRBJ1-3	CASRPGQGPSGNTIYF	TGTGCCAGCAGACCGGGACAGGGGCCATCTGGAAACACCATATATTTT
TRBV6-6	many	TRBD1	TRBJ1-5	CARALTGGNLQPQHF	TGTGCCAGGGCCTTGACAGGGGGCAATCTTCAGCCCCAGCATTTT
TRBV6-2/TRBV6-3	many	TRBD1	TRBJ1-5	CASRPRGTGINQPQHF	TGTGCCAGCAGACCCAGGGGGACAGGGATCAATCAGCCCCAGCATTTT
TRBV28	many	NA	TRBJ1-3	CASEGHREGNTIYF	TGTGCCAGTGAGGGGCATCGCGAGGGAAACACCATATATTTT
TRBV5-1	NA	NA	TRBJ1-1	CASRQRPGGSEAFF	TGCGCCAGCAGACAGAGACCCGGCGGGTCTGAAGCTTTCTTT
TRBV27	many	NA	TRBJ1-1	CASGSRTMNTEAFF	TGTGCCAGCGGATCCAGGACAATGAACACTGAAGCTTTCTTT
TRBV6-1	NA	TRBD1	TRBJ1-2	CASSPGTGGYGYTF	TGTGCCAGCAGTCCCGGGACAGGGGGGTATGGCTACACCTTC
TRBV4-3	NA	NA	TRBJ2-3	CASSQSPSADWGDTQYF	TGCGCCAGCAGCCAATCCCCTAGTGCGGACTGGGGAGATACGCAGTATTTT
TRBV28	NA	NA	TRBJ2-5	CAARGLSETQYF	TGTGCCGCGAGAGGACTTTCCGAGACCCAGTACTTC
TRBV28	many	NA	TRBJ2-4	CASSLGGTGGAKNIQYF	TGTGCCAGCAGTTTGGGGGGGACAGGAGGGGCCAAAAACATTCAGTACTTC
TRBV6-2/TRBV6-3	many	TRBD1	TRBJ1-2	CASSTHRTGGYTF	TGTGCCAGCAGTACACACCGGACAGGGGGCTACACCTTC
TRBV18	many	TRBD1	TRBJ1-3	CASSPPGTGYSGNTIYF	TGTGCCAGCTCACCCCCCGGGACAGGGTATTCCGGAAACACCATATATTTT
TRBV15	NA	NA	TRBJ1-4	CATSRAGATNEKLFF	TGTGCCACCAGCAGGGCAGGAGCAACTAATGAAAAACTGTTTTTT
TRBV12-3/TRBV12-4	many	TRBD1	TRBJ1-3	CASSSRTGRNTIYF	TGTGCCAGCAGTTCAAGGACAGGGCGAAACACCATATATTTT
TRBV5-4	many	NA	TRBJ2-7	CASSLVAGPYEQYF	TGTGCCAGCAGCTTGGTGGCGGGTCCCTACGAGCAGTACTTC
TRBV7-2	many	TRBD2	TRBJ2-7	CASSSPGVAGSYEQYF	TGTGCCAGCAGCTCCCCCGGGGTAGCGGGGAGCTACGAGCAGTACTTC
TRBV6-6	many	TRBD1	TRBJ1-2	CASSYSGQGSVGYTF	TGTGCCAGCAGTTACTCCGGACAGGGATCCGTCGGCTACACCTTC
TRBV2	many	TRBD2	TRBJ2-7	CASSLPGTNEQYF	TGTGCCAGCAGTCTTCCCGGGACTAACGAGCAGTACTTC
TRBV5-1	few	TRBD1	TRBJ2-3	CASMKEGQGRTDTQYF	TGCGCCAGCATGAAGGAAGGACAGGGTCGCACAGATACGCAGTATTTT
TRBV6-2/TRBV6-3	many	TRBD2	TRBJ2-4	CASRGTKLWPQNIQYF	TGTGCCAGCAGGGGGACTAAACTCTGGCCACAAAACATTCAGTACTTC
TRBV12-3/TRBV12-4	many	NA	TRBJ2-7	CASSLGPGVSYEQYF	TGTGCCAGCAGTTTAGGGCCAGGGGTCTCCTACGAGCAGTACTTC
TRBV19	NA	TRBD2	TRBJ2-3	CASSLPAGRGVQDTQYF	TGTGCCAGTAGTCTTCCGGCGGGGCGGGGGGTACAAGATACGCAGTATTTT
TRBV25-1	NA	NA	TRBJ2-7	CASKGNLREQYF	TGTGCCAGCAAGGGGAACTTACGAGAGCAGTACTTC
TRBV4-1	many	TRBD1	TRBJ2-5	CASSQDTRDRGGKTQYF	TGCGCCAGCAGCCAAGATACCCGGGACAGGGGAGGGAAGACCCAGTACTTC
TRBV7-9	many	NA	TRBJ2-1	CASSYQGTYNEQFF	TGTGCCAGCAGCTATCAGGGGACCTACAATGAGCAGTTCTTC
TRBV7-4	few	TRBD1	TRBJ1-5	CASSLDRDREGAQHF	TGTGCCAGCAGCTTAGACCGGGACAGGGAGGGTGCCCAGCATTTT
TRBV28	few	NA	TRBJ2-2	CASSWPLRASNTGELFF	TGTGCCAGCAGTTGGCCCCTTAGGGCTTCAAACACCGGGGAGCTGTTTTTT
TRBV7-9	few	TRBD1	TRBJ1-2	CASSLRGTGGGYTF	TGTGCCAGCAGCTTACGAGGGACAGGGGGGGGCTACACCTTC
TRBV7-8	few	TRBD1	TRBJ1-5	CASSSRTGGADQPQHF	TGTGCCAGCAGCTCTCGGACAGGGGGCGCAGATCAGCCCCAGCATTTT
TRBV2	many	NA	TRBJ2-2	CASTGTWSGELFF	TGTGCCAGCACCGGGACATGGAGCGGGGAGCTGTTTTTT
TRBV7-6	NA	NA	TRBJ2-3	CASSLAPILWEDYNTDTQYF	TGTGCCAGCAGCTTAGCGCCAATTCTGTGGGAGGACTACAACACAGATACGCAGTATTTT
TRBV12-3/TRBV12-4	many	TRBD2	TRBJ2-1	CASSPVKTLAGGLNEQFF	TGTGCCAGCAGTCCGGTCAAAACCCTAGCGGGGGGTCTGAATGAGCAGTTCTTC
TRBV9	few	TRBD1	TRBJ2-4	CASSEGQGVQGIQYF	TGTGCCAGCAGCGAGGGACAGGGGGTTCAGGGCATTCAGTACTTC